The 19 T cell receptor beta chains given below trace back to one sample, sequenced in a study of cytomegalovirus exposure and HLA in healthy donors (dated by TCRdb to between 2016 and 2019). Libraries were constructed by the immunoSEQ multiplex PCR assay. For the multiplex PCR, a mixture combining 60 forward primers for TCR Vbeta segments and 13 reverse primers for TCR Jbeta segments was used. The clones in this table, taken by TCRdb from immuneACCESS, are in-frame only. Not every clone is retained; where verified, under half of the shortfall comes from an unresolved V gene, and the cause of the rest is unknown. Counted in this sample were approximately 39,000 clones; roughly three quarters of them appeared once. Less than 8.5% of the sample is in the top ten clones. Material for sequencing was PBMCs. The receptors were sampled from a man younger than 40 in good health and CMV-seronegative.

This chain connects TRBV4-1 to TRBJ2-3; a possible D gene is TRBD2 (6 bases). From germline, CDR1 is MGHRA and CDR2 YSYEKL. The CDR3 sequence is 16 residues long. V was shortened by 8 bases and J by 0 bases, with 18 bases between the two germline ends. The DNA of the CDR3 is TGCGCCAGCTCTTCCCTTGGCGGGGCTAGCACAGATACGCAGTATTTT. Its protein is CASSSLGGASTDTQYF.

This clone was seen a handful of times. The V gene is TRBV29-1, the J gene TRBJ1-5; weak D call: TRBD1 (6 bases). The CDR3 spans 15 residues. The V gene's germline CDR1 is SQVTM and CDR2 ANQGSEA. V lost 1 base and J 4 bases, leaving 14 bases between the germline ends. CDR3 amino acids: CSVEVGEGGNQPQHF. CDR3 in DNA: TGCAGCGTTGAAGTTGGGGAGGGGGGAAATCAGCCCCAGCATTTT.

This chain uses TRBV5-6 with TRBJ1-5; 8 bases map to TRBD1. Germline V gives CDR1 SGHDT, CDR2 YYEEEE. The CDR3 has 14 residues. Losses at the gene ends were 7 bases for V and 7 bases for J; bases not matched to a gene: 10. Written as DNA, the CDR3 is TGTGCCAGCGCGACAGGGGCGACAAGCCAGCCCCAGCATTTT. This encodes CASATGATSQPQHF.

This clone showed up just once. The chain links TRBV19 to TRBJ1-2, with TRBD1 matching over 7 bases. J lost 10 bases, V lost 5 bases, and 10 bases had no gene match. The CDR3 spans 13 residues. The V gene's germline CDR1 is LNHDA and CDR2 SQIVND (reference sequence). The CDR3 sequence: CASSPRDRSSYTF. Written as DNA, the CDR3 is TGTGCCAGTAGTCCCCGGGACAGATCGTCCTACACCTTC.

As regards this clone: One junction end disagrees with the germline gene, perhaps due to a read error. The chain couples TRBV29-1 to TRBJ2-5; a possible D gene is TRBD1 (5 bases). The germline CDR1 and CDR2 sequences are SQVTM and ANQGSEA. This CDR3 comprises 12 residues. CDR3 loop: CSVSSGPETRYF. For the CDR3, the DNA is TGCAGCGTGTCTTCAGGGCCAGAGACCCGGTACTTC.

The rearrangement links TRBV2 to TRBJ2-2; TRBD2 agrees at 8 bases. Germline V lookup: CDR1 SNHLY, CDR2 FYNNEI. The V gene end was trimmed by 11 bases and the J gene end by 5 bases; junction bases not matched to a gene: 10. The CDR3 runs to 14 residues. The CDR3 here is CASMTGGPTGELFF. The CDR3 DNA reads TGTGCCTCGATGACGGGAGGGCCGACCGGGGAGCTGTTTTTT.

The chain employs TRBV11-1 and TRBJ2-7; D uncertain. V lost 1 base and J lost 0, with 7 bases in between. Germline loops: CDR1 SGHAT, CDR2 FQDESV (reference sequence). This CDR3 has 14 residues. CDR3 sequence: CASSLVGSSYEQYF. CDR3 sequence (DNA): TGTGCCAGCAGCTTAGTGGGCAGCTCCTACGAGCAGTACTTC.

The gene calls are TRBV5-4 and TRBJ2-7, with TRBD2 matching over 13 bases. CDR1 and CDR2 from the germline V gene are SGHNT and YYREEE (reference sequence). V lost 3 bases to trimming and J lost 4 bases; unmatched junction nucleotides: 13. This CDR3 comprises 18 residues. The CDR3 loop is CASSSILGTSGASYEQYF. The CDR3, as DNA: TGTGCCAGCAGCTCGATACTCGGGACTAGCGGGGCCTCGTACGAGCAGTACTTC.

This clone was counted between two and nine times. This chain uses TRBV7-9 with TRBJ2-2, with D unresolved. Germline V gives CDR1 SEHNR, CDR2 FQNEAQ (reference sequence). V gave up 1 base and J gave up 0 bases, with 3 bases separating them. The CDR3 totals 14 residues. The CDR3 DNA reads as TGTGCCAGCAGCTTAGTATCGAACACCGGGGAGCTGTTTTTT. Amino acid sequence: CASSLVSNTGELFF.

The chain links TRBV4-1 to TRBJ2-7; D perhaps matches TRBD2 (5 bases). This CDR3 region has 17 residues. Germline V gene data show CDR1 as MGHRA and CDR2 as YSYEKL. Trimming left V 5 bases short and J 0 bases short, with 20 bases between. The CDR3 DNA reads TGCGCCAGCAGCGATGGGGAGTGGCCTATTGTCTCCTACGAGCAGTACTTC. It yields the protein CASSDGEWPIVSYEQYF.

This chain joins TRBV27 and TRBJ2-1; no clear D. CDR3 length: 11 residues. V was pared by 11 bases and J by 12 bases, with 17 bases between. CDR1 and CDR2 from the germline V gene are MNHEY and SMNVEV (reference sequence). The chain's CDR3 is CALTTPLRQFF. In DNA, the CDR3 is TGTGCCCTCACGACACCCCTCCGGCAGTTCTTC.

J is TRBJ2-1 and V is TRBV7-9; D perhaps matches TRBD2 (6 bases). The CDR3 contains 14 residues. Germline-derived CDR1 and CDR2 are SEHNR and FQNEAQ (reference sequence). Deletions cut 3 bases from V and 9 bases from J, with 15 bases between. CDR3 residues: CASSFEGGRFEQFF. The CDR3 DNA reads TGTGCCAGCAGCTTTGAGGGAGGCCGATTTGAGCAGTTCTTC.

The V and J genes are TRBV7-2 and TRBJ1-1, with TRBD1 identical over 8 bases. Trimming cost V 5 bases and J 4 bases; bases outside gene matches: 9. The germline V gene encodes CDR1 SGHTA and CDR2 FQGNSA. This CDR3 spans 15 amino acids. CDR3 nucleotides: TGTGCCAGCAGCCAAGGGAACAGGGGGGCCACTGAAGCTTTCTTT. Translated: CASSQGNRGATEAFF.

The chain joins TRBV28 to TRBJ1-3, with a possible D match to TRBD1 (6 bases). Germline loops: CDR1 MDHEN, CDR2 SYDVKM. Between the trimmed V and J ends, which lost 3 bases and 1 base, there was a span of 13 bases. The CDR3 sequence is 16 residues long. In nucleotides, the CDR3 is TGTGCCAGCAGTTTGGAGACAGGACCTTCTGGAAACACCATATATTTT. Its protein is CASSLETGPSGNTIYF.

V is TRBV6-5 and J is TRBJ1-2; no clear D gene. The CDR3 has 13 amino acids. The germline gives CDR1 MNHEY, CDR2 SVGAGI. Deletions cut 7 bases from V and 8 bases from J, with 17 bases between. This CDR3 reads CASTSRWAGGYTF. CDR3 in DNA: TGTGCCAGCACCTCAAGGTGGGCGGGAGGCTACACCTTC.

The genes are TRBV10-3 and TRBJ1-2; 7 bases fit TRBD1. The V segment lost 4 bases and the J segment 8 bases; nucleotides outside the gene matches: 7. The CDR3 sequence is 13 residues long. Germline V gene sequence: CDR1 ENHRY, CDR2 SYGVKD. The CDR3 region is CAISAAGTEGYTF. CDR3 nucleotide sequence: TGTGCCATCAGTGCTGCCGGGACAGAGGGCTACACCTTC.

This clone appeared a few times. The chain couples TRBV7-6 to TRBJ1-4; TRBD1 matches at 7 bases. The CDR3 is 15 amino acids. The J segment lost 7 bases and the V segment lost 5 bases, leaving 10 bases of the junction unmatched. Germline CDR1 is SGHVS and CDR2 is FNYEAQ. The CDR3 coding sequence is TGTGCCAGCAGCCCCCTAGGAGGGGGCGGTGAAAAACTGTTTTTT. Amino acid sequence: CASSPLGGGGEKLFF.

The chain has TRBV28 and TRBJ1-2, with 9 bases aligning to TRBD1. V gave up 6 bases and J gave up 2 bases; unmatched junction bases: 10. The germline gives CDR1 MDHEN, CDR2 SYDVKM. CDR3 size: 16 residues. Here the CDR3 DNA reads TGTGCCAGCAGACCCGATCGGGACAGGGTCAACTATGGCTACACCTTC. Amino acid sequence: CASRPDRDRVNYGYTF.

The chain joins TRBV7-6 to TRBJ1-1; TRBD1 matches 8 bases. V was pared by 3 bases and J by 2 bases, with 11 bases of the junction left unmatched. CDR3 length: 17 amino acids. Germline CDR1 SGHVS, CDR2 FNYEAQ. CDR3 DNA sequence: TGTGCCAGCAGCTTTTTGTTCCGTGGGACAGGCAACACTGAAGCTTTCTTT. It yields the protein CASSFLFRGTGNTEAFF.